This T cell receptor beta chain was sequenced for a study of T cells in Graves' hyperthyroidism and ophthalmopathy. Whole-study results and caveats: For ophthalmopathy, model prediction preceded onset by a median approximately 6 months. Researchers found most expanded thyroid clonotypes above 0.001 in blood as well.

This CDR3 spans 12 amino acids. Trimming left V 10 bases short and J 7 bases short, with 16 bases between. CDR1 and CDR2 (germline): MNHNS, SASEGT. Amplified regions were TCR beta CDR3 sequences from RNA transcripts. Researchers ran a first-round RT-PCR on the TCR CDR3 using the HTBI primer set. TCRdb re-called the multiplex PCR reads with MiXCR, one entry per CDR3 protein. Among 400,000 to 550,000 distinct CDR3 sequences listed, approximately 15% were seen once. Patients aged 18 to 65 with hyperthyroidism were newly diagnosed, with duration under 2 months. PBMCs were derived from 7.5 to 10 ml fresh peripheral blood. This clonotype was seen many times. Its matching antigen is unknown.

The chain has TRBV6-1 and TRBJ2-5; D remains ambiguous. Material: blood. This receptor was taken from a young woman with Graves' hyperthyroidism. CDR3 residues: CAISGRIGTQYF. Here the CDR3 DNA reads TGTGCCATCTCAGGACGGATTGGGACCCAGTACTTC.